The 27 T cell receptor beta chains presented below share a single source sample, sequenced in a study of shared clonotypes between healthy human individuals. Naive CD8 cells, CD45RO-negative and positively selected for CCR7, excluded terminally differentiated effector memory CD45RA+ cells. Sequencing used immunoSEQ multiplex PCR; TCRdb keeps in-frame clones, though not all of them. The sample holds about 2,200,000 clones, about 92% seen once. The sample taken for sequencing was naive CD8+ T cells from PBMCs. The receptors come from a man aged 18-30 years in good health. Some clones in this sample may be carry-over from other donors' samples.

The chain is built from TRBV30 and TRBJ1-2; D may be TRBD1 (6 bases). The CDR3 contains 16 residues. The V gene's germline CDR1 is GTSNPN and CDR2 SVGIG (reference sequence). Trimming took 0 bases from V and 5 from J, leaving 19 bases between them. Here the CDR3 reads CAWSVRPGEYKYGYTF. CDR3 bases: TGTGCCTGGAGTGTACGGCCAGGGGAATACAAATATGGCTACACCTTC.

The rearrangement uses TRBV29-1 and TRBJ2-7; 10 bases match TRBD2. The germline V gene has CDR1 SQVTM and CDR2 ANQGSEA. Losses at the gene ends were 7 bases for V and 6 bases for J; bases not matched to a gene: 12. The CDR3 loop spans 14 amino acids. CDR3 DNA: TGCAGCGCCGCAGGGACTAGCGTAGTTCGCGAGCAGTACTTC. Amino acid sequence: CSAAGTSVVREQYF.

V and J are TRBV6-5 and TRBJ2-7, with D unclear. V shed 6 bases and J shed 3 bases, with 12 bases lying between them. CDR1 and CDR2 (germline): MNHEY, SVGAGI. This CDR3 contains 13 residues. This CDR3 reads CASRWRTSYEQYF. The CDR3 DNA is TGTGCCAGCAGATGGAGAACGAGCTACGAGCAGTACTTC.

This clone occurred once. The chain links TRBV25-1 to TRBJ2-5; the D is unclear. With 4 bases removed from V and 7 bases from J, the gap between germline ends came to 19 bases. This CDR3 is built from 15 residues. Per the germline V gene, CDR1 is MGHDK and CDR2 is SYGVNS. Here the CDR3 DNA reads TGTGCCAGCAGTGCGCCCAGTGGAATAAGAGGGACCCAGTACTTC. As protein: CASSAPSGIRGTQYF.

The J gene is TRBJ2-7, the V gene TRBV27, with D perhaps TRBD2 (7 bases). The germline gives CDR1 MNHEY, CDR2 SMNVEV (reference sequence). The V end lost 2 bases, the J end lost 6 bases, and 17 bases lay between the germline ends. This CDR3 contains 15 residues. In DNA form, the CDR3 reads TGTGCCAGCAGTTTAACGGGGGCGGGGACTACCGAGCAGTACTTC. This encodes CASSLTGAGTTEQYF.

The chain has TRBV7-6 and TRBJ2-7; no clear D. CDR1 and CDR2 (germline): SGHVS, FNYEAQ. The CDR3 loop spans 15 amino acids. Trimming cost V 5 bases and J 1 base, with 15 bases left between them. This chain's CDR3 is CASSPSSRFSYEQYF. The CDR3 nucleotides read TGTGCCAGCAGCCCTAGTAGTCGTTTTTCCTACGAGCAGTACTTC.

The chain links TRBV7-8 to TRBJ2-7; D is perhaps TRBD2 (6 bases). CDR3 length: 13 residues. Trimming removed 3 bases from V and 4 bases from J, with 10 bases in between. Germline CDR1 reads SGHVS; CDR2 reads FQNEAQ. CDR3 residues: CASSFSGRYEQYF. The CDR3 DNA is TGTGCCAGCAGCTTCTCAGGGAGGTACGAGCAGTACTTC.

J is TRBJ2-1 and V is TRBV7-9, with D tentatively TRBD1 or TRBD2 (6 bases each). Germline V gene sequence: CDR1 SEHNR, CDR2 FQNEAQ (reference sequence). The CDR3 runs 16 residues. Trimming cost V 1 base and J 1 base, with 11 bases left between them. The CDR3 bases are TGTGCCAGCAGCTTAGTCGGGGGCCATTCCTACAATGAGCAGTTCTTC. Translation: CASSLVGGHSYNEQFF.

Many counts were recorded for this clone. The CDR3 DNA sequence: TGTGCCATCAGTGAGTCTCAACTAGCGGGAGTTGGCTATGAGCAGTTCTTC. This encodes CAISESQLAGVGYEQFF. The V gene is TRBV10-3, the J gene TRBJ2-1, with 11 bases that match TRBD2. The CDR3 spans 17 residues. Trimming took 0 bases from V and 8 from J; bases not matched to a gene: 9. Germline V gives CDR1 ENHRY, CDR2 SYGVKD.

This chain uses TRBV28 with TRBJ1-4; D uncertain. Per germline, CDR1 MDHEN and CDR2 SYDVKM. This CDR3 has 17 residues. V dropped 2 bases and J dropped 0 bases, with 13 bases sitting between them. This CDR3 is CASSLESDVATNEKLFF. CDR3 DNA: TGTGCCAGCAGTTTAGAGTCAGACGTTGCAACTAATGAAAAACTGTTTTTT.

On this clone itself: Other nucleotide sequences in the sample specify the same CDR3. The V call is TRBV27, the J call TRBJ2-7; unclear D gene. V shed 3 bases and J shed 2 bases, with 8 bases lying between them. The germline CDR1 and CDR2 sequences are MNHEY and SMNVEV (reference sequence). This CDR3 contains 13 residues. This CDR3 is CASSFGAAYEQYF. The CDR3, as DNA: TGTGCCAGCAGTTTCGGAGCCGCCTACGAGCAGTACTTC.

The chain links TRBV7-8 to TRBJ2-7, with D unresolved. Trimming removed 3 bases from V and 0 bases from J, with 6 bases in between. The CDR3 contains 13 residues. CDR1 is SGHVS, CDR2 FQNEAQ, per germline. The CDR3 DNA is TGTGCCAGCAGCTTCTTGACCTCCTACGAGCAGTACTTC. It specifies CASSFLTSYEQYF.

The chain combines TRBV4-3 with TRBJ2-3, with a weak D call TRBD2 (5 bases). The CDR3 extends over 16 amino acids. V was trimmed by 1 base and J by 4 bases, leaving 15 bases between them. Germline V gene sequence: CDR1 LGHNA, CDR2 YSLEER. The CDR3 is CASSQGGAAPPDTQYF. DNA of the CDR3: TGCGCCAGCAGCCAAGGTGGAGCGGCTCCCCCAGATACGCAGTATTTT.

This rearrangement joins TRBV19 to TRBJ2-1, with D possibly being TRBD1 (5 bases). Germline-derived CDR1 and CDR2 are LNHDA and SQIVND (reference sequence). This CDR3 region has 15 residues. The V and J ends lost 2 bases and 0 bases respectively, with 8 bases between them. In nucleotides, the CDR3 is TGTGCCAGTAGTATATTAAGGGGCTCCTACAATGAGCAGTTCTTC. Its protein product is CASSILRGSYNEQFF.

The V call is TRBV6-5, the J call TRBJ2-5, with a weak D call TRBD2 (6 bases). This CDR3 has 13 amino acids. Germline loops: CDR1 MNHEY, CDR2 SVGAGI. V shed 6 bases and J shed 4 bases, with 12 bases lying between them. The CDR3 reads CASRGGVVETQYF. CDR3 nucleotide sequence: TGTGCCAGCAGGGGCGGGGTCGTAGAGACCCAGTACTTC.

V usage is TRBV7-2 and J usage is TRBJ2-7; the match to TRBD1 covers 7 bases. The CDR3 is 13 amino acids. The V and J ends lost 5 bases and 2 bases, in that order; junction bases with no gene match: 3. Germline CDR1 is SGHTA and CDR2 is FQGNSA. The CDR3 DNA is TGTGCCAGCAGCGACGACAGGGCCTACGAGCAGTACTTC. Encoded protein: CASSDDRAYEQYF.

Of note for this clone: One end of the junction does not line up with germline, which may come from a read error. V and J are TRBV29-1 and TRBJ1-2; TRBD1 matches 9 bases. Germline V CDR1 and CDR2: SQVTM, ANQGSEA. CDR3 length: 14 amino acids. In DNA, the CDR3 is TGCAGCGTAGACGGGGACAGGGAAAGAGAAGGCTACGCCTTC. Its translation is CSVDGDREREGYAF.

CDR3 residues: CASSLTSLGTDTQYF. CDR3 nucleotides: TGTGCCAGCAGTTTGACTAGCTTGGGCACAGATACGCAGTATTTT. The rearrangement joins TRBV28 to TRBJ2-3, with TRBD2 matching over 7 bases. Per germline, CDR1 MDHEN and CDR2 SYDVKM. This CDR3 spans 15 amino acids. The ends lost 3 bases at V and 1 base at J; junction bases unmatched: 4.

This sequence joins TRBV19 and TRBJ2-3; D uncertain. V was clipped by 3 bases and J by 0 bases, with 10 bases between them. The CDR3 runs 15 residues. Looked up from germline, CDR1 is LNHDA and CDR2 is SQIVND (reference sequence). The CDR3 DNA is TGTGCCAGTAGTATTTGGGCTTCTAGCACAGATACGCAGTATTTT. Its protein is CASSIWASSTDTQYF.

V usage is TRBV2 and J usage is TRBJ2-1, with 13 nucleotides matching TRBD2. CDR3 size: 16 residues. V dropped 5 bases and J dropped 9; count of bases not matched to a gene: 10. Germline lookup yields CDR1 SNHLY and CDR2 FYNNEI. The CDR3 spells CASSMSTSGRGPEQFF. The CDR3 DNA is TGTGCCAGCAGTATGAGTACTAGCGGGAGGGGTCCTGAGCAGTTCTTC.

The chain uses TRBV7-6 and TRBJ2-3; D might be TRBD2 (7 bases). Germline CDR1 SGHVS, CDR2 FNYEAQ. This CDR3 has 18 amino acids. Trimming removed 2 bases from V and 1 base from J, with 19 bases in between. The CDR3: CASSLTAGAAWGTDTQYF. The DNA for the CDR3 is TGTGCCAGCAGCTTAACGGCGGGGGCGGCGTGGGGCACAGATACGCAGTATTTT.

The chain carries TRBV10-3 and TRBJ2-7; the D is unclear. Trimming stripped 3 bases from V and 5 bases from J, with 11 bases between. The CDR3 sequence is 13 residues long. Per germline, CDR1 ENHRY and CDR2 SYGVKD. CDR3 in DNA: TGTGCCATCAGTGACTCCCAAGCAGACGAGCAGTACTTC. This codes for CAISDSQADEQYF.

The chain links TRBV4-1 to TRBJ2-5; D remains unclear. The CDR3 spans 13 residues. The germline CDR1 and CDR2 sequences are MGHRA and YSYEKL. Trimming stripped 4 bases from V and 2 bases from J, with 8 bases between. Written as DNA, the CDR3 is TGCGCCAGCAGCCCCCGGAGTCAAGAGACCCAGTACTTC. This sequence encodes CASSPRSQETQYF.

V and J are TRBV19 and TRBJ1-1, with 7 bases fitting TRBD1. CDR1 and CDR2 (germline): LNHDA, SQIVND (reference sequence). Germline trimming cut 3 bases from V and 0 bases from J; bases unmatched to any gene: 16. CDR3 length: 19 amino acids. The CDR3 nucleotides read TGTGCCAGTAGTATCGGAACAGGGGACCCCGGGGTGATGAACACTGAAGCTTTCTTT. Amino acid sequence: CASSIGTGDPGVMNTEAFF.

In DNA form, the CDR3 reads TGTGCCAGCAGCTTTTATACGGGACCCCCTGCGACGGAGCAGTACTTC. It is translated as CASSFYTGPPATEQYF. The chain combines TRBV11-2 with TRBJ2-7, with D perhaps being TRBD1 or TRBD2 (5 bases each). This CDR3 is built from 16 residues. CDR1 SGHAT and CDR2 FQNNGV come from the germline V gene. V was cut by 3 bases and J by 7 bases, with 22 bases left in between. The entire variable domain, with the rest obtained from reference TRBV11-2 and TRBJ2-7, is as follows: EAGVAQSPRYKIIEKRQSVAFWCNPISGHATLYWYQQILGQGPKLLIQFQNNGVVDDSQLPKDRFSAERLKGVDSTLKIQPAKLEDSAVYLCASSFYTGPPATEQYFGPGTRLTVT.

The J gene is TRBJ2-7, the V gene TRBV7-9; D is unresolved. CDR3 length: 13 amino acids. Between the trimmed V and J ends, which lost 5 bases and 4 bases, there was a span of 12 bases. Germline V gives CDR1 SEHNR, CDR2 FQNEAQ (reference sequence). The DNA for the CDR3 is TGTGCCAGCAGCCCAAGCGACGGGTACGAGCAGTACTTC. Encoded protein: CASSPSDGYEQYF.

This chain connects TRBV7-3 to TRBJ2-2; unclear D gene. CDR3 length: 15 amino acids. V lost 2 bases and J 8 bases, leaving 15 bases between the germline ends. The germline V gene encodes CDR1 SGHTA and CDR2 FQGTGA. The DNA of the CDR3 is TGTGCCAGCAGCTTATCGGCCGTAGGGTTTGGGGAGCTGTTTTTT. Its protein is CASSLSAVGFGELFF.